The 32 T cell receptor beta chains given below trace back to one sample, sequenced in a study of blood T cell repertoires in COVID-19. Only in-frame clones appear in the TCRdb table, and some are missing; sequencing was by immunoSEQ multiplex PCR. Among some 290,000 clones listed, around 90% were seen once. Sequencing input: PBMCs or T cells enriched from blood (not recorded which). Every receptor here comes from a woman between 35 and 50 years old with acute COVID-19.

The gene calls are TRBV5-1 and TRBJ1-1; a possible D gene is TRBD1 (5 bases). V shed 4 bases and J shed 0 bases, with 19 bases lying between them. The CDR3 is made up of 17 amino acids. Per the germline V gene, CDR1 is SGHRS and CDR2 is YFSETQ. As DNA, the CDR3 is TGCGCCAGCAGCGTCCTCGACAGCAAGAGGCTGAACACTGAAGCTTTCTTT. This translates into CASSVLDSKRLNTEAFF.

This clone has only a few counts. The V and J genes are TRBV7-8 and TRBJ1-4; possible D gene TRBD1, 5 bases. Germline V gene sequence: CDR1 SGHVS, CDR2 FQNEAQ. This CDR3 spans 16 amino acids. V was clipped by 0 bases and J by 6 bases, with 14 bases between them. The CDR3 nucleotides are TGTGCCAGCAGCTTAGCGCGGTCAGGGAGGTATGAAAAACTGTTTTTT. Translated, it gives CASSLARSGRYEKLFF.

Notes on this clone: Likely a read error: the CDR3 ends without its conserved phenylalanine or tryptophan. Because the CDR3's place on the DNA is in doubt, the DNA is left out and the CDR3 is given as listed by TCRdb. The chain is built from TRBV2 and TRBJ2-3; TRBD2 is taken as the D call from the table, unchecked against the DNA. The CDR3 sequence runs 14 residues, both termini included. The germline gives CDR1 SNHLY, CDR2 FYNNEI. CDR3 loop: CASSARIQLAGVAV.

V usage is TRBV6-2 or TRBV6-3 and J usage is TRBJ2-5, with 15 bases aligning to TRBD2. The CDR3 covers 17 residues. Germline V gene sequence: CDR1 MNHEY, CDR2 SVGEGT. J lost 4 bases, V lost 6 bases, and 9 bases had no gene match. In nucleotides, the CDR3 is TGTGCCAGCAGCCGATATCAGGGACTAGCGGGAGGAGAGACCCAGTACTTC. Translated: CASSRYQGLAGGETQYF.

CDR3 DNA sequence: TGTGCCAGCAGCCCTGGGCTGGGACAGGGGGATGGCTCCTACGAGCAGTACTTC. It translates to CASSPGLGQGDGSYEQYF. The rearrangement uses TRBV3-1 (or the pseudogene TRBV3-2) and TRBJ2-7; 11 nucleotides agree with TRBD1. Germline CDR1 is LGHDT and CDR2 is YNNKEL (reference sequence). The CDR3 is made up of 18 amino acids. Losses at the gene ends were 4 bases for V and 0 bases for J; bases not matched to a gene: 11.

The chain links TRBV2 to TRBJ2-2; D possibly corresponds to TRBD1 (5 bases). The CDR3 spans 15 residues. The V end was cut by 0 bases, the J end by 5 bases, with 10 bases between. The germline gives CDR1 SNHLY, CDR2 FYNNEI. DNA for the CDR3: TGTGCCAGCAGTGAAGCCGGGCAGGGTACCGGGGAGCTGTTTTTT. Translation: CASSEAGQGTGELFF.

About this clone: Other DNA sequences within the sample encode an identical CDR3. The rearrangement uses TRBV18 and TRBJ1-3; D is possibly TRBD1 (5 bases). V lost 3 bases and J lost 4, with 7 bases in between. CDR1 is KGHSH, CDR2 LQKENI, per germline. This CDR3 is 13 amino acids long. CDR3 amino acids: CASSPGAGNTIYF. CDR3 coding DNA: TGTGCCAGCTCACCTGGGGCAGGAAACACCATATATTTT. Looking up the rest from reference TRBV18 and TRBJ1-3 gives the full variable domain: NAGVMQNPRHLVRRRGQEARLRCSPMKGHSHVYWYRQLPEEGLKFMVYLQKENIIDESGMPKERFSAEFPKEGPSILRIQQVVRGDSAAYFCASSPGAGNTIYFGEGSWLTVV.

This chain uses TRBV30 with TRBJ1-2, with 8 bases lining up with TRBD1. Germline V gene lookup returns CDR1 GTSNPN and CDR2 SVGIG (reference sequence). The CDR3 loop spans 13 amino acids. The V gene end was trimmed by 3 bases and the J gene end by 3 bases; junction bases not matched to a gene: 3. CDR3 DNA sequence: TGTGCCTGGAGGGCGGACAGGGACTATGGCTACACCTTC. Encoded protein: CAWRADRDYGYTF. The whole variable domain, remainder taken from reference TRBV30 and TRBJ1-2, is SQTIHQWPATLVQPVGSPLSLECTVEGTSNPNLYWYRQAAGRGLQLLFYSVGIGQISSEVPQNLSASRPQDRQFILSSKKLLLSDSGFYLCAWRADRDYGYTFGSGTRLTVV.

J is TRBJ1-2 and V is TRBV19; 10 positions agree with TRBD1. This CDR3 has 15 amino acids. The germline CDR1 and CDR2 sequences are LNHDA and SQIVND (reference sequence). Unmatched junction bases numbered 7, after V lost 8 bases and J lost 1 base. The CDR3 reads CASRRTGGVNYGYTF. DNA of the CDR3: TGTGCCAGTCGACGGACAGGGGGGGTTAACTATGGCTACACCTTC. The variable domain in full, with the rest retrieved from reference TRBV19 and TRBJ1-2, is DGGITQSPKYLFRKEGQNVTLSCEQNLNHDAMYWYRQDPGQGLRLIYYSQIVNDFQKGDIAEGYSVSREKKESFPLTVTSAQKNPTAFYLCASRRTGGVNYGYTFGSGTRLTVV.

The gene calls are TRBV29-1 and TRBJ2-7; D possibly corresponds to TRBD1 (6 bases). CDR3 length: 12 amino acids. Looked up from germline, CDR1 is SQVTM and CDR2 is ANQGSEA. The ends were cut back, 7 bases at V and 5 bases at J, with 15 bases in the middle. CDR3 residues: CSAEGDSNEQYF. DNA of the CDR3: TGCAGCGCCGAGGGGGATTCGAACGAGCAGTACTTC.

The chain employs TRBV16 and TRBJ1-6; TRBD1 matches 7 bases. The CDR3 contains 18 residues. J gave up 0 bases and V 4 bases, and 9 bases lay outside the gene matches. CDR1 KGHSY and CDR2 FQNENV come from the germline V gene. DNA of the CDR3: TGTGCCAGCAGCCGAGGAACAGGGGCCGGCTCCTATAATTCACCCCTCCACTTT. Translating it yields CASSRGTGAGSYNSPLHF.

V is TRBV9 and J is TRBJ2-5; 12 bases map to TRBD2. The germline gives CDR1 SGDLS, CDR2 YYNGEE. V was pared by 0 bases and J by 4 bases, with 1 base of the junction left unmatched. The length of the CDR3 is 15 residues. The CDR3 is CASSVGTSGAETQYF. Here the CDR3 DNA reads TGTGCCAGCAGCGTAGGGACTAGCGGGGCAGAGACCCAGTACTTC.

V and J are TRBV3-1 (or the pseudogene TRBV3-2) and TRBJ2-7; D is perhaps TRBD1 (6 bases). Germline CDR1 and CDR2: LGHDT and YNNKEL (reference sequence). The CDR3 has 13 amino acids. The germline V and J ends were trimmed by 1 base and 2 bases, with 6 bases remaining between them. The CDR3 sequence: CASSQGTAYEQYF. CDR3 nucleotides: TGTGCCAGCAGCCAAGGGACAGCCTACGAGCAGTACTTC.

The chain carries TRBV7-9 and TRBJ2-7; TRBD1 might be the D (6 bases). The ends were cut back, 5 bases at V and 4 bases at J, with 12 bases in the middle. The CDR3 is made up of 13 amino acids. CDR1 SEHNR and CDR2 FQNEAQ come from the germline V gene (reference sequence). CDR3 nucleotide sequence: TGTGCCAGCAGCCCCCGGACAGAATACGAGCAGTACTTC. Its protein is CASSPRTEYEQYF. Looking up the rest from reference TRBV7-9 and TRBJ2-7 gives the full variable domain: DTGVSQNPRHKITKRGQNVTFRCDPISEHNRLYWYRQTLGQGPEFLTYFQNEAQLEKSRLLSDRFSAERPKGSFSTLEIQRTEQGDSAMYLCASSPRTEYEQYFGPGTRLTVT.

This rearrangement joins TRBV5-6 to TRBJ2-2; D possibly corresponds to TRBD2 (6 bases). The CDR3 is 17 amino acids. In germline, CDR1 is SGHDT, CDR2 YYEEEE. Trimming stripped 4 bases from V and 3 bases from J, with 19 bases between. This chain's CDR3 is CASSTRGWGVYTGELFF. The CDR3 coding sequence is TGTGCCAGCAGCACCCGTGGTTGGGGGGTCTACACCGGGGAGCTGTTTTTT.

The rearrangement uses TRBV9 and TRBJ2-1; 8 nucleotides align to TRBD2. V shed 0 bases, J shed 7 bases, and the junction held 12 bases outside the gene matches. CDR1 and CDR2 from the germline V gene are SGDLS and YYNGEE. The CDR3 totals 17 residues. DNA of the CDR3: TGTGCCAGCAGCGTAGCCCCCCGGGCGGGAGGTGAAAATGAGCAGTTCTTC. It is translated as CASSVAPRAGGENEQFF.

This clone showed up just once. V and J are TRBV11-2 and TRBJ2-7; TRBD2 agrees at 8 bases. The germline V gene has CDR1 SGHAT and CDR2 FQNNGV. V was clipped by 2 bases and J by 4 bases; unmatched bases: 4. The CDR3 runs to 14 residues. CDR3 bases: TGTGCCAGCAGCTTAAGCGGGAGAAAGTACGAGCAGTACTTC. Protein: CASSLSGRKYEQYF.

This chain joins TRBV28 and TRBJ1-4; 9 bases map to TRBD1. Germline V CDR1 and CDR2: MDHEN, SYDVKM. The V and J ends lost 3 bases and 8 bases, in that order; junction bases with no gene match: 4. This CDR3 comprises 14 residues. The CDR3 DNA is TGTGCCAGCAGTTTCCGGACAGGGGCCGAAAAACTGTTTTTT. Its protein product is CASSFRTGAEKLFF.

This clone was seen only once. The chain couples TRBV18 to TRBJ2-3; TRBD1 aligns across 10 bases. The CDR3 extends over 15 amino acids. J gave up 4 bases and V 3 bases, and 4 bases lay outside the gene matches. Germline V gives CDR1 KGHSH, CDR2 LQKENI. The CDR3 coding sequence is TGTGCCAGCTCACCCTGGGACAGGGGAGCAGATACGCAGTATTTT. It is translated as CASSPWDRGADTQYF.

The rearrangement joins TRBV15 to TRBJ1-1; tentatively, D is TRBD1 (6 bases). V lost 0 bases to trimming and J lost 3 bases, with 11 bases between them. In germline, CDR1 is LNHNV, CDR2 YYDKDF (reference sequence). CDR3 size: 15 residues. CDR3 in DNA: TGTGCCACCAGCAGAGATAGGGGGGGGCACACTGAAGCTTTCTTT. Its protein product is CATSRDRGGHTEAFF.

This chain uses TRBV3-1 (or the pseudogene TRBV3-2) with TRBJ2-3, with 12 bases lining up with TRBD2. Germline trimming cut 2 bases from V and 3 bases from J; bases unmatched to any gene: 6. This CDR3 region has 17 residues. Per the germline V gene, CDR1 is LGHDT and CDR2 is YNNKEL (reference sequence). The CDR3 region has the DNA TGTGCCAGCAGCCAAAATGCTAGCGGGGGGGCAACAGATACGCAGTATTTT. This encodes CASSQNASGGATDTQYF.

The chain employs TRBV11-2 and TRBJ2-1; 13 bases align to TRBD2. Unmatched junction bases numbered 0, after V lost 0 bases and J lost 7 bases. This CDR3 region has 15 residues. Germline V CDR1 and CDR2: SGHAT, FQNNGV. The DNA of the CDR3 is TGTGCCAGCAGCTTAGAGGGACTAGCGGGGAATGAGCAGTTCTTC. Translated: CASSLEGLAGNEQFF.

The chain links TRBV2 to TRBJ1-1, with TRBD1 matching over 8 bases. V was pared by 6 bases and J by 4 bases, with 7 bases of the junction left unmatched. Looked up from germline, CDR1 is SNHLY and CDR2 is FYNNEI. The CDR3 has 14 residues. The CDR3 bases are TGTGCCAGCAGCGACAGGGGAGGAGGCACTGAAGCTTTCTTT. This translates into CASSDRGGGTEAFF.

The V and J genes are TRBV28 and TRBJ2-4; 12 nucleotides line up with TRBD2. The CDR3 runs to 18 residues. J was trimmed by 4 bases and V by 0 bases; bases with no gene match: 7. Germline CDR1 and CDR2: MDHEN and SYDVKM. The CDR3 loop is CASSLWGGLAGRKNIQYF. CDR3 coding DNA: TGTGCCAGCAGTTTATGGGGGGGACTAGCGGGCCGAAAAAACATTCAGTACTTC.

The chain employs TRBV6-5 and TRBJ2-7, with D perhaps TRBD1 (6 bases). This CDR3 is 15 amino acids long. CDR1 is MNHEY and CDR2 is SVGAGI in the germline V gene. V shed 4 bases and J shed 4 bases, with 17 bases lying between them. DNA of the CDR3: TGTGCCAGCAGTTCCCGATTGGGGACACCGTACGAGCAGTACTTC. Its protein is CASSSRLGTPYEQYF.

This clone was detected once. J is TRBJ2-7 and V is TRBV5-8, with 7 bases identical to TRBD2. Germline-derived CDR1 and CDR2 are SGHTS and YDEGEE. This CDR3 contains 15 residues. V lost 1 base to trimming and J lost 1 base; unmatched junction nucleotides: 5. The CDR3 coding sequence is TGTGCCAGCAGCTTGCCGCGGGAGAGGTCCTACGAGCAGTACTTC. Protein: CASSLPRERSYEQYF. Full variable domain (remainder filled in from reference TRBV5-8 and TRBJ2-7): EAGVTQSPTHLIKTRGQQATLRCSPISGHTSVYWYQQALGLGLQFLLWYDEGEERNRGNFPPRFSGRQFPNYSSELNVNALELEDSALYLCASSLPRERSYEQYFGPGTRLTVT.

The CDR3 is CASREGLGAGETQYF. CDR3 DNA sequence: TGCGCCAGCAGGGAAGGATTGGGGGCAGGGGAGACCCAGTACTTC. The chain recombines TRBV5-1 with TRBJ2-5, with a tentative D call TRBD1 (6 bases). This CDR3 has 15 amino acids. Germline CDR1 reads SGHRS; CDR2 reads YFSETQ. V was pared by 5 bases and J by 5 bases, with 19 bases between.

CDR3 protein: CASSPTVGETQYF. CDR3 bases: TGTGCCAGCAGCCCGACAGTCGGAGAGACCCAGTACTTC. The rearrangement uses TRBV13 and TRBJ2-5; maybe TRBD1 (5 bases). From germline, CDR1 is PRHDT and CDR2 FYEKMQ (reference sequence). This CDR3 comprises 13 residues. Deletions cut 5 bases from V and 4 bases from J, with 11 bases between.

The rearrangement links TRBV19 to TRBJ1-2, with 7 bases matching TRBD1. Germline CDR1 LNHDA, CDR2 SQIVND (reference sequence). This CDR3 is built from 19 residues. With V trimmed by 2 bases and J by 2 bases, 17 bases remained unmatched. This chain's CDR3 is CASSIKVLRGQYQNYGYTF. Here the CDR3 DNA reads TGTGCCAGTAGTATAAAAGTTTTGAGGGGGCAATACCAAAACTATGGCTACACCTTC.

This chain connects TRBV5-1 to TRBJ1-1, with a weak D call TRBD1 (6 bases). Trimming took 4 bases from V and 6 from J, leaving 22 bases between them. Germline V gene data show CDR1 as SGHRS and CDR2 as YFSETQ. The CDR3 length is 16 residues. CDR3 DNA: TGCGCCAGCAGCCCCCAGGGAAAGGGGGTCCGCGCTGAAGCTTTCTTT. The encoded protein is CASSPQGKGVRAEAFF.

V is TRBV6-2 or TRBV6-3 and J is TRBJ2-7, with TRBD2 matching 11 bases. Germline lookup yields CDR1 MNHEY and CDR2 SVGEGT. The ends lost 5 bases at V and 3 bases at J; junction bases unmatched: 12. This CDR3 has 17 residues. The CDR3 sequence: CASSPFGLAGSLYEQYF. In nucleotides, the CDR3 is TGTGCCAGCAGTCCATTCGGACTAGCGGGCTCCCTCTACGAGCAGTACTTC.

This clone was detected only a few times. The rearrangement joins TRBV27 to TRBJ2-7, with D possibly being TRBD2 (6 bases). The germline CDR1 and CDR2 sequences are MNHEY and SMNVEV (reference sequence). This CDR3 spans 14 amino acids. With 4 bases removed from V and 3 bases from J, the gap between germline ends came to 13 bases. The CDR3 DNA sequence: TGTGCCAGCAGTTCCGGAGGGGTACTCTACGAGCAGTACTTC. Translating it yields CASSSGGVLYEQYF.